Each of the 19 T cell receptor beta chains below was sequenced from the same sample in a study of cytomegalovirus exposure and HLA in healthy donors. PCR involved 60 Vbeta and 13 Jbeta primers. Clones were read by immunoSEQ multiplex PCR, and TCRdb kept only the in-frame ones, dropping some. The sample has about 140,000 clones; around 79% are singletons. The sample consisted of PBMCs. The receptors derive from a woman aged 45-65 years in good health and CMV-seropositive.

The chain combines TRBV9 with TRBJ2-2, with D perhaps matching TRBD2 (6 bases). This CDR3 comprises 16 residues. Germline assignment: CDR1 SGDLS and CDR2 YYNGEE. Trimming removed 0 bases at V and 3 bases at J, with 12 bases between. CDR3 nucleotide sequence: TGTGCCAGCAGCGTAGGACCGGGACTCGACACCGGGGAGCTGTTTTTT. This sequence encodes CASSVGPGLDTGELFF.

The CDR3 spells CASSLSRGGRATEAFF. The DNA for the CDR3 is TGTGCCAGCAGCCTCTCGCGGGGGGGAAGGGCCACTGAAGCTTTCTTT. The V call is TRBV11-3, the J call TRBJ1-1, with D perhaps matching TRBD1 (5 bases). The CDR3 covers 16 residues. Trimming left V 5 bases short and J 4 bases short, with 20 bases between. Germline CDR1 is SGHNT and CDR2 is YENEEA.

The genes are TRBV7-8 and TRBJ2-3; D not resolved. The germline gives CDR1 SGHVS, CDR2 FQNEAQ. Between the trimmed V and J ends, which lost 5 bases and 4 bases, there was a span of 19 bases. The CDR3 consists of 16 residues. CDR3 region: CASSRSNVGSPDTQYF. The DNA for the CDR3 is TGTGCCAGCAGCCGGTCAAATGTCGGGTCCCCAGATACGCAGTATTTT. The complete variable domain, with remaining parts taken from reference TRBV7-8 and TRBJ2-3, reads GAGVSQSPRYKVAKRGQDVALRCDPISGHVSLFWYQQALGQGPEFLTYFQNEAQLDKSGLPSDRFFAERPEGSVSTLKIQRTQQEDSAVYLCASSRSNVGSPDTQYFGPGTRLTVL.

Comment on this clone: Germline is not matched at one junction end, which may reflect a read error. The chain employs TRBV7-7 and TRBJ2-7; 8 bases fit TRBD1. CDR3 length equals 16 residues. Germline V lookup: CDR1 SSHAT, CDR2 FNYEAQ (reference sequence). The CDR3: CASSPNPRGRTDEQYF. CDR3 coding DNA: TGTGCTAGCAGCCCAAATCCCAGGGGGCGAACCGACGAGCAGTACTTC.

The chain links TRBV7-2 to TRBJ1-5; D might be TRBD1 (5 bases). The CDR3 has 14 amino acids. The germline V and J ends were trimmed by 5 bases and 3 bases, with 11 bases remaining between them. The germline CDR1 and CDR2 sequences are SGHTA and FQGNSA. In DNA form, the CDR3 reads TGTGCCAGCAGCCGTGACAGAAACAATCAGCCCCAGCATTTT. Protein: CASSRDRNNQPQHF.

In DNA, the CDR3 is TGTGCCAGCAGGGGCAGGGCGTCCGAGGAGTCACCCCTCCACTTT. The encoded protein is CASRGRASEESPLHF. The chain carries TRBV5-8 and TRBJ1-6, with D perhaps TRBD1 (5 bases). CDR1 is SGHTS and CDR2 is YDEGEE in the germline V gene. The length of the CDR3 is 15 residues. Between the trimmed V and J ends, which lost 5 bases and 10 bases, there was a span of 19 bases.

This chain connects TRBV7-9 to TRBJ2-5; 12 nucleotides agree with TRBD2. The J call is in doubt because the DNA end fits TRBJ2-7 better. Germline CDR1 and CDR2: SEHNR and FQNEAQ (reference sequence). There are 15 residues in the CDR3. CDR3 DNA sequence: TGTGCCAGCAGCTATCTAGCGGGGGGGCCTCACGAGCAGTACTTC. Encoded protein: CASSYLAGGPHEQYF.

This clone was observed a single time. This chain joins TRBV9 and TRBJ2-7; 15 nucleotides line up with TRBD2. This CDR3 has 16 residues. V lost 4 bases and J lost 6; bases outside the gene matches: 8. The V gene's germline CDR1 is SGDLS and CDR2 YYNGEE. The CDR3, as DNA: TGTGCCAGCAGCACTGATCCGGGACTAGCGGGGGGCGAGCAGTACTTC. Its translation: CASSTDPGLAGGEQYF.

The CDR3 DNA reads as TGTGCCAGCAGGGAATTGGTGGGGAGCTCTGGAAACACCATATATTTT. Residues: CASRELVGSSGNTIYF. The chain couples TRBV2 to TRBJ1-3; the D is unclear. The germline V and J ends were trimmed by 6 bases and 0 bases, with 15 bases remaining between them. Germline V gene sequence: CDR1 SNHLY, CDR2 FYNNEI. The CDR3 has 16 residues.

Only one count was recorded for this clone. V is TRBV5-1 and J is TRBJ1-1; the match to TRBD1 covers 7 bases. V shed 0 bases, J shed 5 bases, and the junction held 4 bases outside the gene matches. The length of the CDR3 is 14 residues. Germline values: CDR1 SGHRS, CDR2 YFSETQ. The CDR3 DNA is TGCGCCAGCAGCTTGGGGGGGACAGTGACTGAAGCTTTCTTT. It codes for CASSLGGTVTEAFF. Looking up the rest from reference TRBV5-1 and TRBJ1-1 gives the full variable domain: KAGVTQTPRYLIKTRGQQVTLSCSPISGHRSVSWYQQTPGQGLQFLFEYFSETQRNKGNFPGRFSGRQFSNSRSEMNVSTLELGDSALYLCASSLGGTVTEAFFGQGTRLTVV.

The chain couples TRBV7-6 to TRBJ1-3; no clear D gene. This CDR3 region has 15 residues. The germline V gene encodes CDR1 SGHVS and CDR2 FNYEAQ. V lost 5 bases, J lost 0 bases, and 11 bases lay in between. In nucleotides, the CDR3 is TGTGCCAGCAGCCCCAGGCTGGACTCTGGAAACACCATATATTTT. Encoded protein: CASSPRLDSGNTIYF. Complete variable domain (other parts from reference TRBV7-6 and TRBJ1-3): GAGVSQSPRYKVTKRGQDVALRCDPISGHVSLYWYRQALGQGPEFLTYFNYEAQQDKSGLPNDRFSAERPEGSISTLTIQRTEQRDSAMYRCASSPRLDSGNTIYFGEGSWLTVV.

In nucleotides, the CDR3 is TGTGCCAGCATCGGGACGGGACAGGGGATTGAAAAACTGTTTTTT. Amino acids: CASIGTGQGIEKLFF. The rearrangement links TRBV7-9 to TRBJ1-4; 10 nucleotides line up with TRBD1. The ends lost 7 bases at V and 7 bases at J; junction bases unmatched: 9. The germline V gene has CDR1 SEHNR and CDR2 FQNEAQ (reference sequence). This CDR3 region has 15 residues. Combining the CDR3 with reference TRBV7-9 and TRBJ1-4 gives the whole variable domain DTGVSQNPRHKITKRGQNVTFRCDPISEHNRLYWYRQTLGQGPEFLTYFQNEAQLEKSRLLSDRFSAERPKGSFSTLEIQRTEQGDSAMYLCASIGTGQGIEKLFFGSGTQLSVL.

V and J are TRBV6-1 and TRBJ1-5; 7 positions agree with TRBD1. Germline V gene lookup returns CDR1 MNHNS and CDR2 SASEGT. This CDR3 region has 15 residues. J gave up 2 bases and V 6 bases, and 7 bases lay outside the gene matches. The CDR3 nucleotides are TGTGCCAGCAGCCCCACAGGGGTTGGCAATCAGCCCCAGCATTTT. Translation gives CASSPTGVGNQPQHF.

The V call is TRBV5-1, the J call TRBJ2-5; possibly TRBD1 for D (6 bases). The CDR3 runs to 14 residues. V was cut by 4 bases and J by 1 base, with 11 bases left in between. CDR1 and CDR2 (germline): SGHRS, YFSETQ. CDR3 residues: CASSRWTVQETQYF. The CDR3 nucleotides read TGCGCCAGCAGCCGTTGGACAGTCCAAGAGACCCAGTACTTC.

The V and J genes are TRBV7-2 and TRBJ2-5, with 9 bases identical to TRBD2. Losses at the gene ends were 1 base for V and 6 bases for J; bases not matched to a gene: 9. CDR1 is SGHTA and CDR2 is FQGNSA in the germline V gene. The CDR3 consists of 16 residues. The CDR3 region is CASSLGGGAGGKTQYF. The CDR3 region has the DNA TGTGCCAGCAGCTTAGGCGGGGGGGCCGGTGGGAAGACCCAGTACTTC.

This clone was seen just once. The V gene is TRBV30, the J gene TRBJ1-5; 8 nucleotides match TRBD1. After removal of 8 bases from V and 6 bases from J, the junction contained 12 bases not matched to a gene. This CDR3 comprises 14 residues. Germline CDR1 GTSNPN, CDR2 SVGIG (reference sequence). Written as DNA, the CDR3 is TGTGCCCTTGACGGTTCAGGGGGCGGTCAGCCCCAGCATTTT. This translates into CALDGSGGGQPQHF.

The CDR3: CAISESGTGVDEQFF. The CDR3 nucleotides are TGTGCCATCAGTGAGTCCGGGACAGGGGTCGATGAGCAGTTCTTC. The J gene is TRBJ2-1, the V gene TRBV10-3; TRBD1 matches 10 bases. The ends lost 0 bases at V and 8 bases at J; junction bases unmatched: 4. Germline V lookup: CDR1 ENHRY, CDR2 SYGVKD. The CDR3 length is 15 residues.

The chain uses TRBV5-1 and TRBJ1-6; no clear D. Deletions cut 2 bases from V and 8 bases from J, with 8 bases between. CDR1 is SGHRS and CDR2 is YFSETQ in the germline V gene. The CDR3 is made up of 13 amino acids. The CDR3 nucleotides read TGCGCCAGCAGCTTATCCATGTATTCACCCCTCCACTTT. Its translation: CASSLSMYSPLHF.

The V and J genes are TRBV9 and TRBJ2-3; perhaps TRBD2 as D (5 bases). V dropped 0 bases and J dropped 6 bases, with 14 bases sitting between them. CDR1 SGDLS and CDR2 YYNGEE come from the germline V gene. The CDR3 has 15 amino acids. CDR3 DNA: TGTGCCAGCAGCGTAGGGGCGGAGGTTGGGGATACGCAGTATTTT. As protein: CASSVGAEVGDTQYF.